This is a list of T cell receptor beta chains from one sample in a study of T cell repertoires in cytomegalovirus infection. TCRdb processed the reads anew with MiXCR; each CDR3 protein has one entry. The sample lists around 530,000 distinct CDR3 sequences, approximately 26% occurring once. The specimen sequenced was PBMCs. The receptors come from a human donor in good health (CMV status not recorded). Some clones in this sample may be carry-over from other donors' samples. Each CDR3 is given with its conserved first and last residue. Fields, in order: D gene, J gene, clone size, V gene, CDR3 protein, CDR3 DNA. A D gene is named only where the DNA matches it firmly. Not every row has a clone size; where given, it reads once, few, many or a size class.

D gene: NA
J gene: TRBJ1-6
clone size: NA
V gene: TRBV6-5
CDR3 protein: CASREGVNSPLHF
CDR3 DNA: TGTGCCAGCAGAGAGGGAGTTAATTCACCCCTCCACTTT

D gene: TRBD1
J gene: TRBJ1-2
clone size: NA
V gene: TRBV2
CDR3 protein: CASQGATF
CDR3 DNA: TGTGCCAGCCAGGGGGCCACCTTC

D gene: TRBD2
J gene: TRBJ2-1
clone size: few
V gene: TRBV18
CDR3 protein: CASSPPSGVFANEQFF
CDR3 DNA: TGTGCCAGCTCTCCTCCTAGCGGGGTGTTCGCCAATGAGCAGTTCTTC

D gene: NA
J gene: TRBJ2-1
clone size: many
V gene: TRBV7-8
CDR3 protein: CASSPYRGQGSEQFF
CDR3 DNA: TGTGCCAGCAGCCCATACCGCGGACAAGGAAGTGAGCAGTTCTTC

D gene: NA
J gene: TRBJ2-3
clone size: NA
V gene: TRBV7-9
CDR3 protein: CASSLGLGPDTQYF
CDR3 DNA: TGTGCCAGCAGTTTGGGACTGGGGCCCGATACGCAGTATTTT

D gene: NA
J gene: TRBJ2-1
clone size: NA
V gene: TRBV20-1
CDR3 protein: CSARAGSSYNEQLF
CDR3 DNA: TGCAGTGCTAGAGCGGGCAGCTCCTACAATGAGCAGCTCTTC

D gene: NA
J gene: TRBJ1-1
clone size: NA
V gene: TRBV18
CDR3 protein: CASSRGRRNTEAFF
CDR3 DNA: TGTGCCAGCTCACGGGGACGGAGGAACACTGAAGCTTTCTTT

D gene: TRBD2
J gene: TRBJ2-1
clone size: NA
V gene: TRBV4-3
CDR3 protein: CASSQSGTSGPSHEQFF
CDR3 DNA: TGCGCCAGCAGCCAAAGCGGGACTAGCGGCCCCTCCCATGAGCAGTTCTTC

D gene: TRBD2
J gene: TRBJ2-7
clone size: NA
V gene: TRBV5-1
CDR3 protein: CAQRTSGSVYEQYF
CDR3 DNA: TGCGCACAGAGGACTAGCGGGAGTGTCTACGAGCAGTACTTC

D gene: NA
J gene: TRBJ1-1
clone size: few
V gene: TRBV28
CDR3 protein: CASKIRGEAFF
CDR3 DNA: TGTGCCAGCAAGATAAGGGGTGAAGCTTTCTTT

D gene: TRBD2
J gene: TRBJ2-5
clone size: few
V gene: TRBV19
CDR3 protein: CASAIGTSGTETQYF
CDR3 DNA: TGTGCCAGTGCGATTGGGACTAGCGGCACGGAGACCCAGTACTTC

D gene: TRBD1
J gene: TRBJ2-1
clone size: many
V gene: TRBV7-2
CDR3 protein: CASRQWTGGTYNEQFF
CDR3 DNA: TGTGCCAGCAGACAATGGACAGGGGGAACCTACAATGAGCAGTTCTTC

D gene: NA
J gene: TRBJ2-4
clone size: many
V gene: TRBV7-2
CDR3 protein: CASSLAGAGAKNIQYF
CDR3 DNA: TGTGCCAGCAGCTTAGCCGGCGCGGGGGCCAAAAACATTCAGTACTTC

D gene: NA
J gene: TRBJ1-1
clone size: NA
V gene: TRBV12-3/TRBV12-4
CDR3 protein: CASRLLGPTLNTEAFF
CDR3 DNA: TGTGCCAGCAGATTGTTAGGGCCCACACTGAACACTGAAGCTTTCTTT

D gene: NA
J gene: TRBJ1-2
clone size: NA
V gene: TRBV7-6
CDR3 protein: CASSLLTVDGSSSGYGYTF
CDR3 DNA: TGTGCCAGCAGCTTATTGACTGTCGACGGCTCTTCGTCGGGGTATGGCTACACCTTC

D gene: TRBD2
J gene: TRBJ2-3
clone size: many
V gene: TRBV12-3/TRBV12-4
CDR3 protein: CASSPRTSADTQYF
CDR3 DNA: TGTGCCAGCAGCCCCCGGACTAGCGCCGATACGCAGTATTTT

D gene: TRBD2
J gene: TRBJ2-1
clone size: few
V gene: TRBV7-8
CDR3 protein: CASSRGLAGVLEQFF
CDR3 DNA: TGTGCCAGCAGCCGGGGACTAGCGGGAGTGTTAGAGCAGTTCTTC

D gene: TRBD1
J gene: TRBJ1-6
clone size: many
V gene: TRBV6-1
CDR3 protein: CASIRTGTDNSPLHF
CDR3 DNA: TGTGCCAGCATCAGAACCGGGACAGATAATTCACCCCTCCACTTT

D gene: NA
J gene: TRBJ1-1
clone size: many
V gene: TRBV6-6
CDR3 protein: CASSPRTGRTEAFF
CDR3 DNA: TGTGCCAGCAGTCCCCGGACGGGCCGTACTGAAGCTTTCTTT

D gene: TRBD1
J gene: TRBJ2-3
clone size: few
V gene: TRBV6-2/TRBV6-3
CDR3 protein: CASGQGRDTQYF
CDR3 DNA: TGTGCCAGCGGACAGGGGCGAGATACGCAGTATTTT

D gene: TRBD1
J gene: TRBJ2-5
clone size: NA
V gene: TRBV20-1
CDR3 protein: CSAREVGQGAFGGTQYF
CDR3 DNA: TGCAGTGCTAGAGAAGTTGGGCAGGGGGCTTTCGGTGGGACCCAGTACTTC

D gene: NA
J gene: TRBJ2-7
clone size: few
V gene: TRBV6-1
CDR3 protein: CASSETVKSTYEQYF
CDR3 DNA: TGTGCCAGCAGTGAGACAGTCAAGTCCACATACGAGCAGTACTTC

D gene: TRBD2
J gene: TRBJ2-2
clone size: few
V gene: TRBV6-1
CDR3 protein: CASSPGLAGGANTGELFF
CDR3 DNA: TGTGCCAGCAGTCCGGGACTAGCGGGAGGAGCTAACACCGGGGAGCTGTTTTTT

D gene: NA
J gene: TRBJ1-3
clone size: few
V gene: TRBV29-1
CDR3 protein: CSVDRQGNTIYF
CDR3 DNA: TGCAGCGTTGATAGGCAGGGAAACACCATATATTTT

D gene: TRBD2
J gene: TRBJ2-5
clone size: NA
V gene: TRBV28
CDR3 protein: CASSLLDSGDQETQYF
CDR3 DNA: TGTGCCAGCAGTTTATTGGATAGCGGGGACCAAGAGACCCAGTACTTC

D gene: NA
J gene: TRBJ2-7
clone size: NA
V gene: TRBV28
CDR3 protein: CASSSIFSYEQYF
CDR3 DNA: TGTGCCAGCAGTTCGATATTCTCCTACGAGCAGTACTTC

D gene: NA
J gene: TRBJ1-2
clone size: few
V gene: TRBV5-1
CDR3 protein: CASSSTGPPNYGYTF
CDR3 DNA: TGCGCCAGCAGCTCAACAGGGCCTCCTAACTATGGCTACACCTTC

D gene: NA
J gene: TRBJ2-1
clone size: once
V gene: TRBV12-3/TRBV12-4
CDR3 protein: CASAQARSYNEQFF
CDR3 DNA: TGTGCCAGCGCACAGGCCCGCTCCTACAATGAGCAGTTCTTC

D gene: NA
J gene: TRBJ1-1
clone size: few
V gene: TRBV19
CDR3 protein: CASGNRQAGTEAFF
CDR3 DNA: TGTGCCAGTGGGAACAGGCAGGCGGGGACTGAAGCTTTCTTT

D gene: NA
J gene: TRBJ2-2
clone size: NA
V gene: TRBV28
CDR3 protein: CASSGVGRVGTGELFF
CDR3 DNA: TGTGCCAGCAGTGGGGTGGGCAGGGTTGGCACCGGGGAGCTGTTTTTT

D gene: TRBD2
J gene: TRBJ2-3
clone size: NA
V gene: TRBV7-2
CDR3 protein: CASSPGLAGVTSSTDTQYF
CDR3 DNA: TGTGCCAGCAGCCCGGGACTAGCGGGAGTTACTTCTAGCACAGATACGCAGTATTTT

D gene: TRBD2
J gene: TRBJ2-1
clone size: once
V gene: TRBV24-1
CDR3 protein: CATSEGLAGVEQFF
CDR3 DNA: TGTGCCACCAGCGAGGGACTAGCGGGAGTTGAGCAGTTCTTC